Reported below is one T cell receptor (beta chain). V was cut by 3 bases and J by 0 bases, with 20 bases left in between. This CDR3 spans 19 amino acids. Germline CDR1 and CDR2: KGHSH and LQKENI. This specimen belongs to a study of blood T cell repertoires in COVID-19. This table comes from immunoSEQ multiplex PCR, and its TCRdb copy is limited to in-frame clones, with some not included. Among about 230,000 clones listed, roughly nine tenths were seen once. The rearrangement uses TRBV18 and TRBJ1-4; weak D call: TRBD1 (5 bases). The sequence was collected from a man aged 25-40 years who had recovered from COVID-19. Sequenced input: PBMCs or T cells enriched from blood (not recorded which). The CDR3 nucleotides read TGTGCCAGCTCACCCGATCGACGGGGGGGTTCGGCAACTAATGAAAAACTGTTTTTT. This codes for CASSPDRRGGSATNEKLFF.